This passage covers 6 T cell receptor beta chains from one sample sequenced in a study of blood T cell repertoires in COVID-19. Sequencing was performed with immunoSEQ multiplex PCR; in TCRdb, only in-frame clones are kept and a portion is missing. The data contain fewer than 300,000 clones, approximately 90% of them singletons. The sequenced material came from peripheral blood. The receptor set was obtained from a woman aged 30 to 39 with COVID-19, enrolled during active disease.

This chain links TRBV30 with TRBJ2-3; the match to TRBD2 covers 12 bases. Unmatched junction bases numbered 15, after V lost 4 bases and J lost 1 base. From germline, CDR1 is GTSNPN and CDR2 SVGIG (reference sequence). The CDR3 covers 19 residues. CDR3 region: CAWTGFLWLAGGRTDTQYF. CDR3 coding DNA: TGTGCCTGGACGGGTTTTCTTTGGCTAGCGGGAGGGCGCACAGATACGCAGTATTTT. The complete variable domain, with remaining parts taken from reference TRBV30 and TRBJ2-3, reads SQTIHQWPATLVQPVGSPLSLECTVEGTSNPNLYWYRQAAGRGLQLLFYSVGIGQISSEVPQNLSASRPQDRQFILSSKKLLLSDSGFYLCAWTGFLWLAGGRTDTQYFGPGTRLTVL.

This chain links TRBV9 with TRBJ2-3, with unresolved D. CDR3 length equals 14 residues. Looked up from germline, CDR1 is SGDLS and CDR2 is YYNGEE. The ends were cut back, 0 bases at V and 6 bases at J, with 11 bases in the middle. The CDR3 spells CASSVDLGADTQYF. The DNA of the CDR3 is TGTGCCAGCAGCGTAGACCTAGGAGCGGATACGCAGTATTTT. Looking up the rest from reference TRBV9 and TRBJ2-3 gives the full variable domain: DSGVTQTPKHLITATGQRVTLRCSPRSGDLSVYWYQQSLDQGLQFLIQYYNGEERAKGNILERFSAQQFPDLHSELNLSSLELGDSALYFCASSVDLGADTQYFGPGTRLTVL.

This chain links TRBV2 with TRBJ1-2, with D perhaps TRBD1 (5 bases). Germline CDR1 SNHLY, CDR2 FYNNEI. CDR3 length equals 15 residues. V lost 0 bases to trimming and J lost 3 bases, with 11 bases between them. The CDR3 sequence: CASSEARGSYYGYTF. The CDR3 DNA sequence: TGTGCCAGCAGTGAAGCGCGGGGCAGTTACTATGGCTACACCTTC.

The chain combines TRBV7-9 with TRBJ1-5; 7 nucleotides match TRBD1. This CDR3 is 12 amino acids long. J was trimmed by 5 bases and V by 5 bases; bases with no gene match: 0. The germline V gene encodes CDR1 SEHNR and CDR2 FQNEAQ (reference sequence). This chain's CDR3 is CASSTGDQPQHF. In DNA form, the CDR3 reads TGTGCCAGCAGCACAGGGGATCAGCCCCAGCATTTT.

This clone was recorded only once. This sequence joins TRBV28 and TRBJ1-2, with TRBD1 identical over 7 bases. Germline V gene data show CDR1 as MDHEN and CDR2 as SYDVKM. V was clipped by 7 bases and J by 5 bases; unmatched bases: 13. The CDR3 contains 15 residues. The CDR3 nucleotides read TGTGCCAGCACCCTGGACAGGAGCTGGGAGTATGGCTACACCTTC. It codes for CASTLDRSWEYGYTF.

This chain uses TRBV6-6 with TRBJ2-1; TRBD2 might be the D (6 bases). Germline assignment: CDR1 MNHNY and CDR2 SVGAGI (reference sequence). Trimming removed 2 bases at V and 9 bases at J, with 14 bases between. CDR3 length: 14 amino acids. The CDR3 here is CASSYPGERGEQFF. The CDR3 coding sequence is TGTGCCAGCAGTTACCCGGGAGAAAGGGGTGAGCAGTTCTTC.